A selection of T cell receptor beta chains follows, all from one sample in a study of beta chain features in type 1 diabetes. Produced via immunoSEQ multiplex PCR; TCRdb's table is partial and in-frame only. The sample contains fewer than 200,000 clones, 10% of which appear only once. Sequencing was performed on central memory CD4+ T cells from blood. Receptors were obtained from a man between 25 and 39 years old with type 1 diabetes. Each CDR3 is given with its conserved first and last residue. D genes are given only for firm matches. Only part of the rows carry a size: once, few, many, or a class if the clone is expanded.

j_gene: TRBJ2-1; abundance: -; v_gene: TRBV4-2; d_gene: -; CDR3nt: TGTGCCAGCAGCGAAAGATCGGAGGGGTTCTTC; CDR3aa: CASSERSEGFF
j_gene: TRBJ2-5; abundance: few; v_gene: TRBV5-1; d_gene: TRBD2; CDR3nt: TGCGCCAGCAGCTTGGGGGCTAGCGGGGAAGAGACCCAGTACTTC; CDR3aa: CASSLGASGEETQYF
j_gene: TRBJ1-5; abundance: -; v_gene: TRBV19; d_gene: -; CDR3nt: TGTGCCAGTAGTATTGAGAACAGGAATCAGCCCCAGCATTTT; CDR3aa: CASSIENRNQPQHF
j_gene: TRBJ1-2; abundance: -; v_gene: TRBV7-2; d_gene: -; CDR3nt: TGTGCCAGCAGCGCGGGGACGGAATACTATGGCTACACCTTC; CDR3aa: CASSAGTEYYGYTF
j_gene: TRBJ2-3; abundance: few; v_gene: TRBV28; d_gene: -; CDR3nt: TGTGCCAGCAGTTTGTCCTCCCCAGCCGGGGGCACAGATACGCAGTATTTT; CDR3aa: CASSLSSPAGGTDTQYF
j_gene: TRBJ1-5; abundance: few; v_gene: TRBV11-2; d_gene: TRBD1; CDR3nt: TGTGCCAGCAGCCAGGGGGCAAATGGCAATCAGCCCCAGCATTTT; CDR3aa: CASSQGANGNQPQHF
j_gene: TRBJ2-1; abundance: few; v_gene: TRBV9; d_gene: TRBD2; CDR3nt: TGTGCCAGCAGCGTTGTTAGCGGGAGCTCCTACAATGAGCAGTTCTTC; CDR3aa: CASSVVSGSSYNEQFF
j_gene: TRBJ1-1; abundance: -; v_gene: TRBV4-2; d_gene: -; CDR3nt: TGTGCCAGCAGCCAAGATCCGGGTTCCACTGAAGCTTTCTTT; CDR3aa: CASSQDPGSTEAFF
j_gene: TRBJ1-1; abundance: -; v_gene: TRBV20-1; d_gene: -; CDR3nt: TGCAGTGCTATAGACAGGGAAGCTTTCTTT; CDR3aa: CSAIDREAFF
j_gene: TRBJ1-2; abundance: -; v_gene: TRBV10-3; d_gene: -; CDR3nt: TGTGCCATCAGTGAGCAGGGGAGTGAAGGCTACACCTTC; CDR3aa: CAISEQGSEGYTF
j_gene: TRBJ2-1; abundance: -; v_gene: TRBV7-2; d_gene: TRBD2; CDR3nt: TGTGCCAGCAGCTTAAGAAGCGGGAGTTATCCCGAGCAGTTCTTC; CDR3aa: CASSLRSGSYPEQFF
j_gene: TRBJ2-3; abundance: -; v_gene: TRBV28; d_gene: -; CDR3nt: TGTGCCAGCATCCCCAGAGGGGGAGCTAGCACAGATACGCAGTATTTT; CDR3aa: CASIPRGGASTDTQYF
j_gene: TRBJ2-6; abundance: few; v_gene: TRBV28; d_gene: -; CDR3nt: TGTGCCAGCAGCGACTCAGGGGCCAACGTCCTGACTTTC; CDR3aa: CASSDSGANVLTF
j_gene: TRBJ2-7; abundance: -; v_gene: TRBV19; d_gene: TRBD1; CDR3nt: TGTGCCAGTACCCACGGACAGGGGTACGAGCAGTACTTC; CDR3aa: CASTHGQGYEQYF
j_gene: TRBJ1-4; abundance: -; v_gene: TRBV30; d_gene: -; CDR3nt: TGTGCCCTGGAGCGGGGTGAAAAACTGTTTTTT; CDR3aa: CALERGEKLFF
j_gene: TRBJ2-6; abundance: -; v_gene: TRBV7-2; d_gene: -; CDR3nt: TGTGCCAGCAGCTTAGTGAGCTCTGGGGCCAACGTCCTGACTTTC; CDR3aa: CASSLVSSGANVLTF
j_gene: TRBJ1-2; abundance: few; v_gene: TRBV4-3; d_gene: -; CDR3nt: TGCGCCAGCAGCTCTCTCGGAGGGCGGAGGAATAACTATGGCTACACCTTC; CDR3aa: CASSSLGGRRNNYGYTF
j_gene: TRBJ2-6; abundance: -; v_gene: TRBV27; d_gene: -; CDR3nt: TGTGCCAGCAGTTATCATTCTGGGGCCAACGTCCTGACTTTC; CDR3aa: CASSYHSGANVLTF
j_gene: TRBJ2-1; abundance: -; v_gene: TRBV5-4; d_gene: TRBD1; CDR3nt: TGTGCCAGCAGCTCCGGACAGGGGGCCGGCTCCTACAATGAGCAGTTCTTC; CDR3aa: CASSSGQGAGSYNEQFF
j_gene: TRBJ2-5; abundance: few; v_gene: TRBV5-8; d_gene: TRBD1; CDR3nt: TGTGCCAGCAGCTTGATCACAGGGGGCCAAGAGACCCAGTACTTC; CDR3aa: CASSLITGGQETQYF
j_gene: TRBJ2-3; abundance: -; v_gene: TRBV5-1; d_gene: TRBD2; CDR3nt: TGCGCCAGCAGCTTGGCACAGCCGGGACTAGGTACAGATACGCAGTATTTT; CDR3aa: CASSLAQPGLGTDTQYF
j_gene: TRBJ2-1; abundance: -; v_gene: TRBV2; d_gene: -; CDR3nt: TGTGCCTCAGCAGTGGAGAGTGGGGCCAGCAATGAGCAGTTCTTC; CDR3aa: CASAVESGASNEQFF
j_gene: TRBJ2-5; abundance: many; v_gene: TRBV7-9; d_gene: -; CDR3nt: TGTGCCAGCAGCTTTGGGGCGCCGGGGACCCAGTACTTC; CDR3aa: CASSFGAPGTQYF
j_gene: TRBJ2-1; abundance: -; v_gene: TRBV4-2; d_gene: TRBD1; CDR3nt: TGTGCCAGCAGCCAAGTTTCGTCGGGGGACAGGGATTACAATGAGCAGTTCTTC; CDR3aa: CASSQVSSGDRDYNEQFF
j_gene: TRBJ2-7; abundance: -; v_gene: TRBV5-1; d_gene: TRBD1; CDR3nt: TGCGCCAGCAGCTCGGCCCCAGGACAGGCGCGCGAGCAGTACTTC; CDR3aa: CASSSAPGQAREQYF
j_gene: TRBJ2-2; abundance: few; v_gene: TRBV5-1; d_gene: -; CDR3nt: TGCGCCAGCAGCTTGGTACGGGATTCGAACACCGGGGAGCTGTTTTTT; CDR3aa: CASSLVRDSNTGELFF
j_gene: TRBJ1-5; abundance: -; v_gene: TRBV7-9; d_gene: TRBD1; CDR3nt: TGTGCCAGCAGTCAGACAGGGGGCTCCTATAGCAATCAGCCCCAGCATTTT; CDR3aa: CASSQTGGSYSNQPQHF
j_gene: TRBJ1-1; abundance: -; v_gene: TRBV11-2; d_gene: -; CDR3nt: TGTGCCAGCAGCTCAGGATTTCCCACTGAAGCTTTCTTT; CDR3aa: CASSSGFPTEAFF
j_gene: TRBJ1-1; abundance: -; v_gene: TRBV5-1; d_gene: -; CDR3nt: TGCGCCAGCAGCTCCCGATCGGACACTGAAGCTTTCTTT; CDR3aa: CASSSRSDTEAFF
j_gene: TRBJ2-5; abundance: few; v_gene: TRBV9; d_gene: TRBD1; CDR3nt: TGTGCCAGCAGCGACGGACAGGGACCCCAAGAGACCCAGTACTTC; CDR3aa: CASSDGQGPQETQYF
j_gene: TRBJ2-3; abundance: -; v_gene: TRBV2; d_gene: TRBD1; CDR3nt: TGTGCCAGCAGTCAGACAGGGCTTAACACAGATACGCAGTATTTT; CDR3aa: CASSQTGLNTDTQYF